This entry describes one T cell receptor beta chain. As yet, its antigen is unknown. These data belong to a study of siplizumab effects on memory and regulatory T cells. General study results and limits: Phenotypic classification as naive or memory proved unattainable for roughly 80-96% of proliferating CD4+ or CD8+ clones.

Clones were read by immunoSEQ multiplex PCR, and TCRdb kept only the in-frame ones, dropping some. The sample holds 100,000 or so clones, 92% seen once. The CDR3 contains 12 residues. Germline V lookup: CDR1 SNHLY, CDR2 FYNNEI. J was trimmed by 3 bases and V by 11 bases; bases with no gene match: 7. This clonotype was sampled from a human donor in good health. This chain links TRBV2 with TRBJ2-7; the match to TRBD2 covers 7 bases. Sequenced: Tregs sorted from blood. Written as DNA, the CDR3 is TGTGCCGTCTACCGGGGGGACTACGAGCAGTACTTC. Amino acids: CAVYRGDYEQYF.